What follows are 9 T cell receptor beta chains derived from one specimen sequenced in a study of cytomegalovirus exposure and HLA in healthy donors. Repertoires were generated with immunoSEQ multiplex PCR, while TCRdb's copy carries only in-frame clones and drops some. Among around 400,000 clones listed, approximately 90% were seen once. The sample consisted of PBMCs. The receptors originated from a woman between 18 and 29 years old in good health and CMV-seronegative.

The J gene is TRBJ1-5, the V gene TRBV19; TRBD1 is a possible D gene (5 bases). The CDR3 covers 15 residues. The V gene's germline CDR1 is LNHDA and CDR2 SQIVND (reference sequence). V was cut by 1 base and J by 0 bases, with 7 bases left in between. The CDR3 here is CASSIGTFSNQPQHF. The CDR3 DNA reads TGTGCCAGTAGTATAGGGACATTTAGCAATCAGCCCCAGCATTTT. The full variable domain, rest sourced from reference TRBV19 and TRBJ1-5, is DGGITQSPKYLFRKEGQNVTLSCEQNLNHDAMYWYRQDPGQGLRLIYYSQIVNDFQKGDIAEGYSVSREKKESFPLTVTSAQKNPTAFYLCASSIGTFSNQPQHFGDGTRLSIL.

The chain is built from TRBV27 and TRBJ2-3; TRBD2 aligns across 8 bases. The CDR3 has 16 residues. V trimming: 8 bases; J trimming: 7 bases; junction bases outside the gene matches: 17. Germline loops: CDR1 MNHEY, CDR2 SMNVEV (reference sequence). Here the CDR3 reads CASAAREGRGRHTQYF. The CDR3 DNA is TGTGCCAGCGCCGCCCGGGAGGGCAGGGGCAGGCATACGCAGTATTTT.

The chain recombines TRBV7-2 with TRBJ1-2, with a possible D match to TRBD1 (5 bases). Germline CDR1 SGHTA, CDR2 FQGNSA. There are 17 residues in the CDR3. Trimming removed 3 bases at V and 3 bases at J, with 20 bases between. The CDR3 sequence: CASSLQRLAGAYYGYTF. The CDR3 nucleotides are TGTGCCAGCAGCTTGCAGAGGTTGGCTGGGGCCTACTATGGCTACACCTTC.

The genes are TRBV29-1 and TRBJ2-2, with D tentatively TRBD1 (5 bases). CDR1 and CDR2 (germline): SQVTM, ANQGSEA. This CDR3 region has 13 residues. V gave up 3 bases and J gave up 9 bases, with 14 bases separating them. As DNA, the CDR3 is TGCAGCGTTGAGGCGAGAAGGGGTCGGGAGCTGTTTTTT. Its translation: CSVEARRGRELFF.

V usage is TRBV7-9 and J usage is TRBJ2-7, with a weak D call TRBD2 (6 bases). CDR3 length equals 14 residues. Per the germline V gene, CDR1 is SEHNR and CDR2 is FQNEAQ (reference sequence). V lost 1 base to trimming and J lost 2 bases, with 9 bases between them. In DNA, the CDR3 is TGTGCCAGCAGCTTAGGCGGGGCCGCCTACGAGCAGTACTTC. Translated, it gives CASSLGGAAYEQYF.

The chain joins TRBV11-2 to TRBJ2-2; 10 bases agree with TRBD2. The CDR3 sequence is 15 residues long. Germline CDR1 reads SGHAT; CDR2 reads FQNNGV. The V and J ends lost 0 bases and 6 bases, in that order; junction bases with no gene match: 1. The CDR3 DNA is TGTGCCAGCAGCTTAGATCTAGCGGGAGCCGGGGAGCTGTTTTTT. It encodes CASSLDLAGAGELFF.

V gene TRBV10-3 combines with J gene TRBJ2-7; D gene ambiguous. CDR1 ENHRY and CDR2 SYGVKD come from the germline V gene. This CDR3 contains 12 residues. V lost 3 bases and J lost 6, with 9 bases in between. CDR3 protein: CAISERGLEQYF. The CDR3 DNA reads TGTGCCATCAGTGAAAGAGGTCTCGAGCAGTACTTC.

The rearrangement uses TRBV7-2 and TRBJ2-1; tentatively, D is TRBD2 (7 bases). From germline, CDR1 is SGHTA and CDR2 FQGNSA. Trimming cost V 0 bases and J 9 bases, with 15 bases left between them. There are 15 residues in the CDR3. The CDR3 DNA follows: TGTGCCAGCAGCTTAGCGCTAGCGGAGGGGGGTGAGCAGTTCTTC. This translates into CASSLALAEGGEQFF.

The rearrangement joins TRBV28 to TRBJ2-1, with 8 bases matching TRBD2. The CDR3 has 17 residues. V was clipped by 1 base and J by 4 bases; unmatched bases: 9. The germline gives CDR1 MDHEN, CDR2 SYDVKM. CDR3 sequence: CASSLFSRTSRYNEQFF. CDR3 nucleotide sequence: TGTGCCAGCAGTTTATTCAGCCGGACTAGCAGGTACAATGAGCAGTTCTTC. Based on the CDR3 plus reference TRBV28 and TRBJ2-1, the full variable domain is DVKVTQSSRYLVKRTGEKVFLECVQDMDHENMFWYRQDPGLGLRLIYFSYDVKMKEKGDIPEGYSVSREKKERFSLILESASTNQTSMYLCASSLFSRTSRYNEQFFGPGTRLTVL.